This T cell receptor beta chain came from a study of blood T cell repertoires in COVID-19. Study overall: Acute-phase and convalescent COVID-19 samples originated in the United States, Italy and Spain. PBMCs, B-cell-depleted T cells, or T cells were the source of the cDNA or gDNA that made up the material.

Germline CDR1 SNHLY, CDR2 FYNNEI. The length of the CDR3 is 13 residues. V dropped 6 bases and J dropped 5 bases, with 14 bases sitting between them. As processed by the authors: Amplification with reference gene primers provided the estimates of nucleated cell counts. Produced via immunoSEQ multiplex PCR; TCRdb's table is partial and in-frame only. That table is the source of V, J and clone size, and D and trimming were worked out from the DNA. The sample shows about 250,000 clones, 65% to 90% of them seen only once. The V call is TRBV2, the J call TRBJ2-7, with D tentatively TRBD2 (6 bases). Input material: peripheral blood. The clonotype was recovered from an elderly woman with active or convalescent COVID-19. The CDR3 is CASSREAGHEQYF. For the CDR3, the DNA is TGTGCCAGCAGCAGGGAGGCCGGGCACGAGCAGTACTTC.